This entry concerns a single TCR beta chain. What it binds is not known. The CDR3 covers 15 residues. V shed 2 bases and J 4 bases; nucleotides not matched to a gene: 3. Germline CDR1 MDHEN, CDR2 SYDVKM. These data originate in a study of neoadjuvant anti-PD-1 for oral cavity cancer. Study overall: Non-progressing patients received a fourth nivolumab dose near day 43, then surgery on days 50-56. General study points: Pretreatment Treg/Th17 ratio correlated inversely with post-treatment tumor clonality.

This table comes from immunoSEQ multiplex PCR, and its TCRdb copy is limited to in-frame clones, with some not included. The data contain 35,000 to 50,000 clones, 75% to 80% of them singletons. The time point here: after neoadjuvant nivolumab, at surgical resection. These oral cavity squamous cell carcinomas were HPV-negative and locally advanced. V is TRBV28 and J is TRBJ2-2, with 8 nucleotides matching TRBD2. The clonotype comes from a person between 40 and 85 years old with oral cavity squamous cell carcinoma. The sequencing here drew on PBMCs, taken after nivolumab (anti-PD-1) treatment. In DNA form, the CDR3 reads TGTGCCAGCAGTTTACCCGGGACTAGCACCGGGGAGCTGTTTTTT. It is translated as CASSLPGTSTGELFF.